This section outlines one TCR beta chain sequence together with its context. The sample belongs to a study of shared clonotypes between healthy human individuals. The V gene's germline CDR1 is MGHRA and CDR2 YSYEKL. The CDR3 is made up of 15 amino acids. V was pared by 6 bases and J by 3 bases, with 6 bases of the junction left unmatched. Assay used: immunoSEQ multiplex PCR; TCRdb lists only in-frame clones, some missing. Here the sample spans about 1 million clones, about 75% being singletons. Sequencing input: memory CD4+ T cells sorted from blood. The subset here: CD45RA-negative fraction. The sequence derives from a man aged 18 to 30 in good health. The J gene is TRBJ1-3, the V gene TRBV4-1; 9 nucleotides match TRBD1. The chain's CDR3 is CASRHTGGGGNTIYF. Here the CDR3 DNA reads TGCGCCAGCAGACACACAGGGGGCGGTGGAAACACCATATATTTT.